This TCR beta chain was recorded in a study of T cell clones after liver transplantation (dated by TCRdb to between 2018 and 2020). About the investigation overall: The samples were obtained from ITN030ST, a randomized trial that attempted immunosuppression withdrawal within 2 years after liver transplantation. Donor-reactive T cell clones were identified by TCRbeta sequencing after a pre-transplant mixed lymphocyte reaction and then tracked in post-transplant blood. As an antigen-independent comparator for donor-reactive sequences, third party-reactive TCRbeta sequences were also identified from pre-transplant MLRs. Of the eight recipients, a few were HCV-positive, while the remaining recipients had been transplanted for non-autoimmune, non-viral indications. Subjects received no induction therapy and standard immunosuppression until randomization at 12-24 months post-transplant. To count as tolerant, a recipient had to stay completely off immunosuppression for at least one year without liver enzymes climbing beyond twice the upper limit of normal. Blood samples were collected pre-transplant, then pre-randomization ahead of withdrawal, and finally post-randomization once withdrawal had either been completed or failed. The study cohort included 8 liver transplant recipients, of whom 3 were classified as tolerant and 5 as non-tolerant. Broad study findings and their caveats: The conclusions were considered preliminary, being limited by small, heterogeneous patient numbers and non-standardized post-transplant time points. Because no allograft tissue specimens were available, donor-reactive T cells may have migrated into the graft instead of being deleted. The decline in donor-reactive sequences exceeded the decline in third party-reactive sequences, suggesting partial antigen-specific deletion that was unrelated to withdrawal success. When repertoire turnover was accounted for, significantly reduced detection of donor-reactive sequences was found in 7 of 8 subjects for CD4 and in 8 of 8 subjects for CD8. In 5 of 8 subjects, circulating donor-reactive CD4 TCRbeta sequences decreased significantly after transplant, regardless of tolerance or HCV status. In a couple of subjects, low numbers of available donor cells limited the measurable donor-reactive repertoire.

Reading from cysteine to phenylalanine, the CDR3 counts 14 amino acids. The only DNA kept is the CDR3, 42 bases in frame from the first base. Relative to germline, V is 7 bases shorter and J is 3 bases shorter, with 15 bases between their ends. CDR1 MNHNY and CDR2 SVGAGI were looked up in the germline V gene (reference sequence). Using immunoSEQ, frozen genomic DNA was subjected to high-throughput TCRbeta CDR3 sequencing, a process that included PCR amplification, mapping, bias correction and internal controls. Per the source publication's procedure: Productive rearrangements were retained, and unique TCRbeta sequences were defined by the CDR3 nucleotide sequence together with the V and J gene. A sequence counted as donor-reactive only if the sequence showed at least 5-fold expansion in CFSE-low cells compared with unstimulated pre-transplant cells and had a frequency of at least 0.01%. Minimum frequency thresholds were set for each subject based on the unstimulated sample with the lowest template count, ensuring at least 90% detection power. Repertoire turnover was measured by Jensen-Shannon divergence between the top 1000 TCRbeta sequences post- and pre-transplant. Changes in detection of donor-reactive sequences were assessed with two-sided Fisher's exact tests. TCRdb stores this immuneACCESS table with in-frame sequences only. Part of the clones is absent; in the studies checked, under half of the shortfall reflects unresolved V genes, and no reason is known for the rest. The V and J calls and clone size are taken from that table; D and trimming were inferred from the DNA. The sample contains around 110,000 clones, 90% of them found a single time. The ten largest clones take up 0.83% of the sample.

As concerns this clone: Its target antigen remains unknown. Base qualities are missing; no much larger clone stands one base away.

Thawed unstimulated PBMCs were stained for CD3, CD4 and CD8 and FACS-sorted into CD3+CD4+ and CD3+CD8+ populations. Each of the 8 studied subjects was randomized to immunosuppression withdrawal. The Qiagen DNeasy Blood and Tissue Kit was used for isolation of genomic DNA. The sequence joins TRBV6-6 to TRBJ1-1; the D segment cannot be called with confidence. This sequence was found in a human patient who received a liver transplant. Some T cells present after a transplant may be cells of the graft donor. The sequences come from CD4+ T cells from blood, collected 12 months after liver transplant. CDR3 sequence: CASKSVSRYTEAFF. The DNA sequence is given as TGTGCCAGCAAGAGTGTAAGCCGTTACACTGAAGCTTTCTTT.